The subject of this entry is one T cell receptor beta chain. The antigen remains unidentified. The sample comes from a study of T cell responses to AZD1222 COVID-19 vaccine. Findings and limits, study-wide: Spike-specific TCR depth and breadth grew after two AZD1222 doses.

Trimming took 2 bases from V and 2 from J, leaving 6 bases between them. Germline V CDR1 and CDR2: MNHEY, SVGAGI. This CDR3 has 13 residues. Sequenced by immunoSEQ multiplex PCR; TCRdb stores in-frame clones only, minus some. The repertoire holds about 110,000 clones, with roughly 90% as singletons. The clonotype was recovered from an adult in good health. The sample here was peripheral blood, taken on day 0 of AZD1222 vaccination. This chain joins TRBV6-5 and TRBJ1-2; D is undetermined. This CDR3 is CASSYTPNYGYTF. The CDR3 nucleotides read TGTGCCAGCAGTTACACGCCAAACTATGGCTACACCTTC.